This T cell receptor beta chain was recovered during a study of T-cell memory formation after mild COVID-19. Across the study: The two donors had largely donor-specific TCR clusters.

Per germline, CDR1 SEHNR and CDR2 FQNEAQ (reference sequence). The CDR3 is 15 amino acids. After removal of 5 bases from V and 6 bases from J, the junction contained 7 bases not matched to a gene. MiXCR, run by TCRdb on the 5' RACE reads, gives a single entry per CDR3 protein. The sample holds some 270,000 distinct CDR3 sequences, 15% seen once. Points from the study as a whole: CD4+ clones that contracted lay mainly in CM and EM; CD8+ ones lay in EMRA.

On this clonotype: Antigen specificity is unknown.

The receptor comes from an adult woman who had mild COVID-19 (a few samples of this study predate the infection). Cell type and time point are not known. This chain uses TRBV7-9 with TRBJ2-1; 10 bases map to TRBD2. The sequenced material came from PBMCs or a T cell subset sorted from them (not recorded which). Here the CDR3 reads CASSQVAGGINEQFF. Written as DNA, the CDR3 is TGTGCCAGCAGCCAGGTAGCGGGAGGTATCAATGAGCAGTTCTTC. Using reference TRBV7-9 and TRBJ2-1 for the parts outside the CDR3, the full variable domain is DTGVSQNPRHKITKRGQNVTFRCDPISEHNRLYWYRQTLGQGPEFLTYFQNEAQLEKSRLLSDRFSAERPKGSFSTLEIQRTEQGDSAMYLCASSQVAGGINEQFFGPGTRLTVL.